This T cell receptor (beta chain) was sequenced during a study of shared clonotypes between healthy human individuals. Study-wide findings and caveats: The naive CD4 repertoires of a handful of donors were compared, and about 5% of clonotypes were shared. In contrast to clonotypes shared by all four donors, non-shared clonotypes had lower generation probabilities.

Concerning this clone: Its antigen is unknown.

The material for each subset, its genomic DNA, was split evenly across several immunoSEQ plates. The assay was immunoSEQ multiplex PCR, and TCRdb's table has in-frame clones only and misses some. There are about 2 million clones in the sample; 95% occur only once, and under 0.15% lies in the top ten. From CD4+ cells came CD45RA+ naive and CD45RA-negative memory subsets. Trimming left V 8 bases short and J 3 bases short, with 11 bases between. This CDR3 comprises 12 residues. Germline-derived CDR1 and CDR2 are SNHLY and FYNNEI. The rearrangement links TRBV2 to TRBJ2-7; D might be TRBD1 or TRBD2, each matching 5 bases. The sequence came from a man aged 18-30 years in good health. Material: naive CD4+ T cells sorted from blood. This sample's subset: CD45RA+ positively selected. CDR3 nucleotide sequence: TGTGCCAGCGAGGGGCAGGGCTACGAGCAGTACTTC. This translates into CASEGQGYEQYF.